The following is a T cell receptor beta chain sequence with its context. The sample is drawn from a study of blood T cell repertoires in COVID-19. The overall study: The analysed material was cDNA or gDNA that came from T cells, B-cell-depleted T cells, or PBMCs.

Assay used: immunoSEQ multiplex PCR; TCRdb lists only in-frame clones, some missing. The repertoire includes 150,000 to 200,000 clones, approximately 79% of them detected once, and approximately 18% sits in the top ten. Looked up from germline, CDR1 is SGHRS and CDR2 is YFSETQ. The CDR3 totals 13 residues. V lost 4 bases to trimming and J lost 4 bases, with 6 bases between them. Specimen: peripheral blood. The V call is TRBV5-1, the J call TRBJ2-6; maybe TRBD1 (6 bases). This receptor was obtained from a woman aged 80 or over with acute or convalescent COVID-19. The CDR3 DNA reads TGCGCCAGCAGCACAGGGGGGGCCAACGTCCTGACTTTC. It yields the protein CASSTGGANVLTF.